The 11 T cell receptor beta chains presented below share a single source sample, sequenced in a study of vaccination and CD4 T cells after COVID-19. The antigens these receptors bind are not known. Sequenced with the Oncomine TCR Beta short-read assay was DNA taken from cultured CD4+ T cells. TCRdb used MiXCR to reprocess the PCR reads, holding one entry per CDR3 protein. The sample contains around 7,000 distinct CDR3 sequences, about two thirds of which appear only once. Treatment meaning: roughly ten-day PBMC culture with coronavirus spike peptide pools or control peptides (ViraFEST assay). The unexposed donor gave CD4+ T cells before the COVID-19 pandemic (2011-2018). The specimen was CD4+ T cells from blood, cultured in vitro. These receptors all stem from a human donor in good health.

This clonotype was detected only a few times. The chain combines TRBV20-1 with TRBJ1-6; TRBD1 matches at 7 bases. This CDR3 is built from 15 residues. The trim removed 6 bases at V and 6 bases at J, leaving 11 bases unmatched. Germline CDR1 DFQATT, CDR2 SNEGSKA (reference sequence). The CDR3 nucleotides are TGCAGTGCCCCTATAGGGGGCGGGATTAATTCACCCCTCCACTTT. Protein: CSAPIGGGINSPLHF.

This clonotype was seen only once. V usage is TRBV6-1 and J usage is TRBJ2-7; D possibly corresponds to TRBD1 (6 bases). Trimming removed 9 bases at V and 5 bases at J, with 14 bases between. The CDR3 extends over 12 amino acids. Looked up from germline, CDR1 is MNHNS and CDR2 is SASEGT. CDR3 nucleotides: TGTGCCAGTAAAACAGGGACCCACGAGCAGTACTTC. Amino acids: CASKTGTHEQYF.

The chain employs TRBV20-1 and TRBJ2-4; D perhaps matches TRBD2 (6 bases). The CDR3 length is 17 residues. Germline V lookup: CDR1 DFQATT, CDR2 SNEGSKA (reference sequence). V gave up 0 bases and J gave up 8 bases, with 23 bases separating them. The CDR3 here is CSARDRRAGKVMYIQYF. The CDR3 nucleotides are TGCAGTGCTAGAGATAGGAGGGCAGGGAAGGTTATGTACATTCAGTACTTC.

This clonotype was detected only once. The V and J genes are TRBV12-3 or TRBV12-4 and TRBJ1-1; unclear D gene. V lost 7 bases, J lost 6 bases, and 18 bases lay in between. The CDR3 runs to 14 residues. CDR3 in DNA: TGTGCCAGCATTCTCCACAGCGGTCTGCCTGAAGCTTTCTTT. Translating it yields CASILHSGLPEAFF.

The chain has TRBV12-3 or TRBV12-4 and TRBJ1-2; D gene ambiguous. This CDR3 contains 12 residues. V was shortened by 3 bases and J by 0 bases, with 2 bases between the two germline ends. The CDR3 DNA reads TGTGCCAGCAGTTTGGCTAACTATGGCTACACCTTC. Translating it yields CASSLANYGYTF.

This chain joins TRBV15 and TRBJ1-3, with TRBD1 matching 7 bases. Trimming removed 6 bases from V and 2 bases from J; junction bases left unmatched: 13. CDR1 LNHNV and CDR2 YYDKDF come from the germline V gene (reference sequence). There are 17 residues in the CDR3. CDR3 region: CATSGTGAVSTGNTIYF. The DNA for the CDR3 is TGTGCCACCAGTGGCACAGGGGCGGTTTCAACTGGAAACACCATATATTTT.

V is TRBV7-8 and J is TRBJ2-1, with D perhaps TRBD2 (6 bases). Germline-derived CDR1 and CDR2 are SGHVS and FQNEAQ. V lost 6 bases and J 3 bases, leaving 15 bases between the germline ends. This CDR3 has 15 amino acids. The CDR3 sequence is CASSYGGNGYNEQFF. CDR3 sequence (DNA): TGTGCCAGCAGTTACGGGGGTAATGGCTACAATGAGCAGTTCTTC.

The chain is built from TRBV6-1 and TRBJ2-1; tentative D call: TRBD1 (6 bases). V was trimmed by 6 bases and J by 4 bases, leaving 13 bases between them. Germline CDR1 is MNHNS and CDR2 is SASEGT. CDR3 size: 14 residues. The CDR3 DNA sequence: TGTGCCAGCAGCCCGAGGACAGATTACAATGAGCAGTTCTTC. Translated, it gives CASSPRTDYNEQFF.

The chain is built from TRBV20-1 and TRBJ2-7; TRBD2 matches 11 bases. Looked up from germline, CDR1 is DFQATT and CDR2 is SNEGSKA (reference sequence). The CDR3 runs 15 residues. V lost 3 bases, J lost 7 bases, and 11 bases stayed unmatched. CDR3 nucleotide sequence: TGCAGTGCTAGGGCAATAGCGGGAGGGCCGGGAGAGCAGTACTTC. This codes for CSARAIAGGPGEQYF.

The sample holds one count of this clonotype. V usage is TRBV19 and J usage is TRBJ2-5; the D gene is possibly TRBD2 (5 bases). Trimming cost V 3 bases and J 4 bases, with 6 bases left between them. CDR1 is LNHDA and CDR2 is SQIVND in the germline V gene (reference sequence). The CDR3 spans 12 residues. CDR3 region: CASSIAGETQYF. The CDR3, as DNA: TGTGCCAGTAGTATCGCGGGAGAGACCCAGTACTTC.

This clonotype occurred a few times. This chain joins TRBV19 and TRBJ2-2; a possible D gene is TRBD2 (5 bases). Trimming shortened V by 7 bases and J by 4 bases, and 28 bases separated the two germline ends. CDR1 is LNHDA and CDR2 is SQIVND in the germline V gene (reference sequence). The CDR3 has 19 residues. CDR3 residues: CASTHEPGSALTSTGELFF. CDR3 sequence (DNA): TGTGCCAGTACTCACGAGCCGGGGAGCGCGTTGACGAGCACCGGGGAGCTGTTTTTT.